This T cell receptor (beta chain) was captured in a study of T cell changes during pregnancy in multiple sclerosis. CDR1 is LGHNA and CDR2 is YNFKEQ in the germline V gene. The CDR3 has 17 residues. Germline trimming cut 3 bases from V and 5 bases from J; bases unmatched to any gene: 7. The data were produced by immunoSEQ multiplex PCR, yet TCRdb's version contains in-frame clones alone and is incomplete. The data show about 60,000 clones, around 92% seen once. The receptor was derived from a female donor with multiple sclerosis, enrolled in a pregnancy study. The chain uses TRBV4-2 and TRBJ2-3; 14 nucleotides align to TRBD2. The starting material was peripheral blood, obtained in the first trimester of pregnancy. In nucleotides, the CDR3 is TGTGCCAGCAGCCACTACATGACTAGCGGGGGGGAAGATACGCAGTATTTT. It is translated as CASSHYMTSGGEDTQYF.